This T cell receptor (beta chain) was recovered during a study of T cell clonality in common variable immunodeficiency. The CDR3 is 18 residues long. Germline CDR1 is PRHDT and CDR2 is FYEKMQ (reference sequence). Findings and caveats of the study: CVID subjects shared fewer TCRbeta clones than healthy controls did. CVID patient heterogeneity limited repertoire-clinical complication correlations.

Clones were sequenced by immunoSEQ multiplex PCR, and TCRdb holds only the in-frame ones, with some missing. The specimen has tens of thousands of clones, none found just once. This clone has only a few counts. Its antigen is still unknown. Sequencing ends 3 residues short of the CDR3 end; the germline J gene provides the rest. The receptor comes from a person between 18 and 75 years old in good health. The sequencing sample was made of peripheral blood mononuclear cells. The chain uses TRBV13 and TRBJ2-2; TRBD2 might be the D (5 bases). The part of the CDR3 DNA that was read is TGTGCCAGCAGCCAACGAGTCGGGGTTTCTGCCACTAATGAAAAG. As protein: CASSQRVGVSATNEK. The whole CDR3 sequence is CASSQRVGVSATNEKLFF.